The present T cell receptor beta chain was sequenced within a study of blood T cells in healthy people across ages. Study details: T cells yielded about one barcoded beta molecule per two cells through template switching.

Only a few counts were recorded for this clonotype. Its antigen remains unidentified. CDR3 size: 15 residues. Broader study findings: Long-lived and aged donors differed, with more naive CD4+ cells and higher diversity in the long-lived.

Primed by a sample-barcoded 5' primer and a J-beta primer mix, a second PCR proceeded for about 6 to 11 cycles. One entry per CDR3 protein, called by TCRdb with MiXCR from the 5' RACE reads. The table lists about 630,000 distinct CDR3 sequences, around a fifth of them singletons. The chain carries TRBV12-3 or TRBV12-4 and TRBJ2-3; D may be TRBD1 (5 bases). The assigned J gene may be wrong: the sequence end matches TRBJ1-5 better. The source material was blood. The TCR sequence derives from a man between 65 and 85 years old in good health. The CDR3 DNA sequence: TGTGCCAGCAGTATTCGGAACAGGCCCGGAGATACGCAGCATTTT. Its translation is CASSIRNRPGDTQHF.